The source of this TCR beta chain is a study of regulatory T cells in long-lasting Graves disease. This clonotype was counted only a few times. Its target is not known. To make TCR beta libraries, researchers used iRepertoire HTBI primers and Arm-PCR of CDR3 regions. In the authors' methods: Sequenced samples collectively carried some 60 TRBV and some 15 TRBJ segments. In TCRdb, the multiplex PCR reads were re-called with MiXCR into one record per CDR3 protein. TCRdb's processing, not the study's, gives the V and J calls here. The data show 680,000 or so distinct CDR3 sequences, with roughly 15% seen just once and 15% to 20% held by the top ten. Time point: newly diagnosed GD, antithyroid drugs for less than 3 months. The TCR library was made from RNA that had been extracted from PBMCs in TRIzol. CDR3 length: 13 residues. Germline CDR1 SGHKS, CDR2 YYEKEE (reference sequence). The V gene lost 2 bases and the J gene lost 7 bases, with 10 bases spanning the gap.

General study points: A limited number of samples was an acknowledged limitation. There was favoring of TRBV28, TRBJ1-2 and TRBJ2-5 in persistent disease.

The sample was also reused in another study, on T cells in Graves' hyperthyroidism and ophthalmopathy.

This sequence joins TRBV5-5 and TRBJ2-1, with D perhaps given as TRBD1 or TRBD2 (5 bases each). The sample in question was peripheral blood mononuclear cells (PBMCs), obtained at new diagnosis, from a patient treated with antithyroid drugs. This TCR came from a woman aged 25 to 39 with Graves disease. CDR3 amino acids: CASSFGTQNEQFF. The CDR3 coding sequence is TGTGCCAGCAGCTTTGGGACCCAGAATGAGCAGTTCTTC.